A single sample is the source of the 12 T cell receptor beta chains below, sequenced in a study of shared clonotypes between healthy human individuals. Method: immunoSEQ multiplex PCR; TCRdb's copy keeps in-frame clones and lacks some. The sample carries about 1.5 million clones, 98% recorded once. Sequenced: naive CD4+ T cells sorted from blood. Stated subset: CD45RA+ positively selected. These receptors were collected from a man in his thirties or forties in good health.

The rearrangement uses TRBV7-2 and TRBJ1-2, with no clear D. The V and J ends lost 2 bases and 7 bases respectively, with 8 bases between them. This CDR3 is 12 amino acids long. Per germline, CDR1 SGHTA and CDR2 FQGNSA. CDR3 DNA: TGTGCCAGCAGCTTAAGAGGGTCTGGCTACACCTTC. It encodes CASSLRGSGYTF.

The J gene is TRBJ2-3, the V gene TRBV19; 7 bases fit TRBD2. The CDR3 is made up of 16 amino acids. From germline, CDR1 is LNHDA and CDR2 SQIVND (reference sequence). Trimming cost V 7 bases and J 1 base; bases outside gene matches: 11. CDR3 residues: CASNDLSGGRTDTQYF. In nucleotides, the CDR3 is TGTGCCAGTAACGACCTATCGGGGGGACGCACAGATACGCAGTATTTT.

The chain has TRBV29-1 and TRBJ2-3, with 8 nucleotides matching TRBD1. The CDR3 extends over 14 amino acids. V dropped 6 bases and J dropped 4; count of bases not matched to a gene: 9. Germline assignment: CDR1 SQVTM and CDR2 ANQGSEA. As DNA, the CDR3 is TGCAGCGTCCCCAGACAGGGGTTTGCAGATACGCAGTATTTT. Its protein is CSVPRQGFADTQYF.

This clone was recorded once. The rearrangement links TRBV5-1 to TRBJ2-5; 7 nucleotides agree with TRBD2. V was clipped by 0 bases and J by 5 bases; unmatched bases: 7. Germline V CDR1 and CDR2: SGHRS, YFSETQ. CDR3 length: 15 amino acids. The CDR3 protein is CASSLVAGRGETQYF. The CDR3 nucleotides read TGCGCCAGCAGCTTGGTCGCCGGGCGGGGGGAGACCCAGTACTTC. Drawing the rest from reference TRBV5-1 and TRBJ2-5, the complete variable domain is KAGVTQTPRYLIKTRGQQVTLSCSPISGHRSVSWYQQTPGQGLQFLFEYFSETQRNKGNFPGRFSGRQFSNSRSEMNVSTLELGDSALYLCASSLVAGRGETQYFGPGTRLLVL.

V usage is TRBV5-1 and J usage is TRBJ1-1; no definite D call. Germline V gene lookup returns CDR1 SGHRS and CDR2 YFSETQ. The length of the CDR3 is 13 residues. V lost 0 bases, J lost 5 bases, and 8 bases lay in between. The CDR3 DNA reads TGCGCCAGCAGCTTGGAACGTGGGACTGAAGCTTTCTTT. Protein: CASSLERGTEAFF.

This chain connects TRBV7-9 to TRBJ2-3, with 10 nucleotides matching TRBD2. The CDR3 contains 15 residues. Germline assignment: CDR1 SEHNR and CDR2 FQNEAQ (reference sequence). V was clipped by 7 bases and J by 0 bases; unmatched bases: 4. In DNA form, the CDR3 reads TGTGCCAGCAAGACTAGCGGGTTTAGCACAGATACGCAGTATTTT. Its translation is CASKTSGFSTDTQYF. The full variable domain, completed using reference TRBV7-9 and TRBJ2-3, is DTGVSQNPRHKITKRGQNVTFRCDPISEHNRLYWYRQTLGQGPEFLTYFQNEAQLEKSRLLSDRFSAERPKGSFSTLEIQRTEQGDSAMYLCASKTSGFSTDTQYFGPGTRLTVL.

On this clone: A read error may produce the germline difference seen at one junction end. This chain links TRBV14 with TRBJ2-6; D might be TRBD1 (5 bases). Germline V gene sequence: CDR1 SGHDN, CDR2 FVKESK. The CDR3 totals 11 residues. Here the CDR3 reads CASRRANVLTF. The CDR3 nucleotides read TGTGCCAGCCGCAGGGCTAACGTCCTGACTTTC.

V gene TRBV19 combines with J gene TRBJ2-7; 10 nucleotides align to TRBD2. The germline gives CDR1 LNHDA, CDR2 SQIVND (reference sequence). Losses at the gene ends were 5 bases for V and 7 bases for J; bases not matched to a gene: 8. The CDR3 consists of 14 residues. CDR3 protein: CASSRLAGEWEQYF. The DNA for the CDR3 is TGTGCCAGTAGTCGGCTAGCGGGAGAATGGGAGCAGTACTTC.

The gene calls are TRBV9 and TRBJ2-7, with 7 bases identical to TRBD1. Germline CDR1 reads SGDLS; CDR2 reads YYNGEE. The junction had 6 bases not matched to a gene; V was cut back by 3 bases and J by 3 bases. This CDR3 has 14 residues. CDR3 DNA sequence: TGTGCCAGCAGCGGATCGACAGGGATCTACGAGCAGTACTTC. Translation: CASSGSTGIYEQYF.

Regarding this clone: This CDR3 is also generated by other DNA sequences in the sample. The CDR3 sequence: CASSVVGGGTGELFF. CDR3 DNA sequence: TGTGCCAGCAGCGTAGTCGGGGGAGGAACCGGGGAGCTGTTTTTT. The V and J genes are TRBV9 and TRBJ2-2; D is perhaps TRBD2 (6 bases). There are 15 residues in the CDR3. In germline, CDR1 is SGDLS, CDR2 YYNGEE. Deletions cut 0 bases from V and 5 bases from J, with 11 bases between.

The chain employs TRBV29-1 and TRBJ2-1; TRBD1 matches 7 bases. The trim removed 5 bases at V and 5 bases at J, leaving 12 bases unmatched. The germline gives CDR1 SQVTM, CDR2 ANQGSEA. The CDR3 covers 15 residues. The CDR3 reads CSVYKTGLHNNEQFF. DNA of the CDR3: TGCAGCGTTTACAAGACAGGGCTTCATAACAATGAGCAGTTCTTC.

The chain joins TRBV19 to TRBJ1-5; 11 positions match TRBD1. In germline, CDR1 is LNHDA, CDR2 SQIVND (reference sequence). The junction had 4 bases not matched to a gene; V was cut back by 8 bases and J by 7 bases. The CDR3 sequence is 13 residues long. The CDR3 sequence: CASGDRGGQPQHF. CDR3 coding DNA: TGTGCCAGTGGGGACAGGGGGGGACAGCCCCAGCATTTT.